This T cell receptor (beta chain) emerged from a study of T cell changes during pregnancy in multiple sclerosis. The CDR3 is 10 residues long. Trimming pared 4 bases from V and 4 bases from J, leaving 2 bases between. From germline, CDR1 is LGHNT and CDR2 FRNRAP. In this sample, this clone turned up once. Sequencing was performed with immunoSEQ multiplex PCR; in TCRdb, only in-frame clones are kept and a portion is missing. Found here are 90,000 to 95,000 clones, about 93% of them singletons; the top ten hold 4.3%. The starting material was peripheral blood, obtained in the first trimester of pregnancy. This receptor was taken from a female donor with multiple sclerosis, enrolled in a pregnancy study. V gene TRBV12-5 combines with J gene TRBJ2-7; D call uncertain. CDR3 DNA sequence: TGTGCTAGTGGTTCTTACGAGCAGTACTTC. It translates to CASGSYEQYF. The full variable domain, rest sourced from reference TRBV12-5 and TRBJ2-7, is DARVTQTPRHKVTEMGQEVTMRCQPILGHNTVFWYRQTMMQGLELLAYFRNRAPLDDSGMPKDRFSAEMPDATLATLKIQPSEPRDSAVYFCASGSYEQYFGPGTRLTVT.